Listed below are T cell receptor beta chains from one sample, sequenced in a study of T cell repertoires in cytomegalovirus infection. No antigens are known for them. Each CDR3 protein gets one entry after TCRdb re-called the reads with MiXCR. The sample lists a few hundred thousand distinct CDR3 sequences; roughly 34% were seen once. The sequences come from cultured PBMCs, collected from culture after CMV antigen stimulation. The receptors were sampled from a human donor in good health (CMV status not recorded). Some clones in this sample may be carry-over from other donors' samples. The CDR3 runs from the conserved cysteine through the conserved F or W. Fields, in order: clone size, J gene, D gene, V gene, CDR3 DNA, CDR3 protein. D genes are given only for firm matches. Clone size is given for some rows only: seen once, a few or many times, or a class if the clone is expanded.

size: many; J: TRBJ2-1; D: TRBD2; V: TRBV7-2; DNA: TGTGCCAGCAGCTTCCTCGGGGGTAGCGGGAGCTCCTACAATGAGCAGTTCTTC; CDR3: CASSFLGGSGSSYNEQFF
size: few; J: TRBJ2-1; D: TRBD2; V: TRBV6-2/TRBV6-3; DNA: TGTGCCAGCAGTTACACTAGCGTAATCGATGAGCAGTTCTTC; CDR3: CASSYTSVIDEQFF
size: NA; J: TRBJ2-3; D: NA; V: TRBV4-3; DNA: TGCGCCAGCAGCGGGGACCTCACAGATACGCAGTATTTT; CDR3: CASSGDLTDTQYF
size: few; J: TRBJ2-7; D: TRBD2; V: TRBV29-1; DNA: TGCAGCGTTGGAAGCGGGAGGTTGGAGCAGTACTTC; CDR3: CSVGSGRLEQYF
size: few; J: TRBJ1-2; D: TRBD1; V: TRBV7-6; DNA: TGTGCCAGCAGCTTAGTGACAGGGGGAGTGTTTGGCTACACCTTC; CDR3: CASSLVTGGVFGYTF
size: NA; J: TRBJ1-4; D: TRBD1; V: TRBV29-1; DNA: TGCAGCGTTGGAGGGCACAGGGGAGCTCCAGAGGAAAAACTGTTTTTT; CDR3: CSVGGHRGAPEEKLFF
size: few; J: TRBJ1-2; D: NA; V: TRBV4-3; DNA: TGCGCCAGCAGCCAAGAATTTGGGCAGCCTAACTATGGCTACACCTTC; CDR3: CASSQEFGQPNYGYTF
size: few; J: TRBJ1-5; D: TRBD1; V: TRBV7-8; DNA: TGTGCCAGCAGCAACCTACAGGGGGCCGATCAGCCCCAGCATTTT; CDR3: CASSNLQGADQPQHF
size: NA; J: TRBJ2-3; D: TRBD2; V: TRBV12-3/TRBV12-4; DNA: TGTGCCAGCAGTTCCACCGGGACTAGCGGGAGCAATACGCAGTATTTT; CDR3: CASSSTGTSGSNTQYF
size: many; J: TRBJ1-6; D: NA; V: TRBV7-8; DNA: TGTGCCAGCAGCTCAATGACGGTGTTAAATTCACCCCTCCACTTT; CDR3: CASSSMTVLNSPLHF
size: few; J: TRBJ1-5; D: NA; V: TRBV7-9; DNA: TGTGCCAGCAGCCCTCTAGGGGGTAGCAATCAGCCCCAGCATTTT; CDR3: CASSPLGGSNQPQHF
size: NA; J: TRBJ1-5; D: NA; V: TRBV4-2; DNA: TGTGCCAGCAGCCAAGATGGGTTGGGGCAGCCCCAGCATTTT; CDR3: CASSQDGLGQPQHF
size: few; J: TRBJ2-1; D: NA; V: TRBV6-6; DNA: TGTGCCAGCAGTTATAGGCGGGCCCGCTACAATGAGCAGTTCTTC; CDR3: CASSYRRARYNEQFF
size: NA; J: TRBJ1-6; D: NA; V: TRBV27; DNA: TGTGCCAGCAGTTTATCGTCCCGTTCGCCCCTCCACTTT; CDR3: CASSLSSRSPLHF
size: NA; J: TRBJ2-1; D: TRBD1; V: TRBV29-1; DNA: TGCAGCGTTGTAGGGACAGGTTCCTACAATGAGCAGTTCTTC; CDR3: CSVVGTGSYNEQFF
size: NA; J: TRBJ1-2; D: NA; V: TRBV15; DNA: TGTGCCACCAGCAGAGATCTTATGGGGGCAGGCTATGGCTACACCTTC; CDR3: CATSRDLMGAGYGYTF
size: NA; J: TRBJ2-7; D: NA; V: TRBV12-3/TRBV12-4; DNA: TGTGCCAGCAGTTCGCAGGGGACGACCTACGAGCAGTACTTC; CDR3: CASSSQGTTYEQYF